The 12 T cell receptor beta chains below all came from one sample that was sequenced in a study of CXCR3-negative and CXCR3-positive naive CD8 T cells. Study results and caveats: Comparison of naive cells showed more hydrophobic TRB CDR3s in CXCR3-positive than in CXCR3-negative naive cells.

Libraries of TRB cDNA were made by 5' RACE and carried UMIs. TCRdb reprocessed the 5' RACE reads, keeping one entry per CDR3 protein, no DNA. In total, the table holds 100,000 to 150,000 distinct CDR3 sequences. Their specific antigens are unknown. What was sequenced was naive CXCR3+ CD8+ T cells from blood. Specified subset: CD45RO-CCR7+CD27+CD95- naive CD8+ T cells expressing CXCR3 (TNR3+). These receptors came from a human donor in good health. Some clones in this sample may be carry-over from other donors' samples.

This chain links TRBV11-2 with TRBJ2-3; with no DNA, the TCRdb D assignment of TRBD1 cannot be verified. Germline V CDR1 and CDR2: SGHAT, FQNNGV. The CDR3 extends over 18 amino acids. The CDR3 sequence: CASSLDFRTSSSTDTQYF.

The chain combines TRBV7-9 with TRBJ2-4. The CDR3 has 14 amino acids. The germline V gene encodes CDR1 SEHNR and CDR2 FQNEAQ (reference sequence). CDR3 residues: CASSLAMGRDVQYF.

The chain links TRBV14 to TRBJ2-3; the D gene TCRdb calls, TRBD1, cannot be checked with no DNA. The CDR3 runs to 17 residues. Germline V CDR1 and CDR2: SGHDN, FVKESK. This CDR3 is CASSPFPGGAPTDTQYF.

This chain's CDR3 is CASSQGRVHRGTEAFF. The chain employs TRBV4-3 and TRBJ1-1. CDR1 and CDR2 (germline): LGHNA, YSLEER. The CDR3 totals 16 residues.

The gene calls are TRBV7-9 and TRBJ2-7; TCRdb proposes TRBD1, but this gene call is untestable without DNA. The CDR3 has 14 amino acids. The germline CDR1 and CDR2 sequences are SEHNR and FQNEAQ (reference sequence). CDR3 sequence reads: CASSIPGQGYEQYF.

The V and J genes are TRBV6-5 and TRBJ2-1; the D call from TCRdb, TRBD2, cannot be confirmed without DNA. CDR3 size: 14 residues. The germline V gene encodes CDR1 MNHEY and CDR2 SVGAGI. The CDR3 region is CASSYGGAPNEQFF.

The rearrangement uses TRBV7-3 and TRBJ1-1; as DNA is missing, the TRBD1 call by TCRdb cannot be tested. This CDR3 region has 14 residues. CDR1 is SGHTA, CDR2 FQGTGA, per germline. CDR3 sequence: CASSATGGRTEAFF.

V and J are TRBV11-2 and TRBJ2-5; TCRdb's D call, TRBD1, is unchecked because there is no DNA. The CDR3 has 18 amino acids. CDR1 is SGHAT, CDR2 FQNNGV, per germline. The CDR3: CASSLEPFAGPLQETQYF.

The J gene is TRBJ2-2, the V gene TRBV4-1; there is no DNA to check the TCRdb D call of TRBD1. The CDR3 sequence is 14 residues long. CDR1 and CDR2 from the germline V gene are MGHRA and YSYEKL. CDR3 sequence: CASTPTRGTGELFF.

The chain is built from TRBV27 and TRBJ1-1; TCRdb reports TRBD1, a call that lacks DNA to check it against. CDR3 size: 13 residues. Germline V gives CDR1 MNHEY, CDR2 SMNVEV (reference sequence). The CDR3 sequence is CAAGNRRGAEAFF.

This chain connects TRBV14 to TRBJ2-7; TCRdb calls TRBD2, which cannot be checked without DNA. Germline V CDR1 and CDR2: SGHDN, FVKESK. The CDR3 is 13 amino acids. CDR3 loop: CASSAGRGYEQYF.

CDR3 sequence reads: CASSLDGVGYTF. The rearrangement uses TRBV7-8 and TRBJ1-2. Germline V gene sequence: CDR1 SGHVS, CDR2 FQNEAQ. This CDR3 contains 12 residues. The full variable domain, its missing parts supplied by reference TRBV7-8 and TRBJ1-2, is GAGVSQSPRYKVAKRGQDVALRCDPISGHVSLFWYQQALGQGPEFLTYFQNEAQLDKSGLPSDRFFAERPEGSVSTLKIQRTQQEDSAVYLCASSLDGVGYTFGSGTRLTVV.